The present TCR beta chain was sequenced within a study of CD8+CD57+ T cells in acquired aplastic anemia. Study at large: The sorted CD4+ and CD8+ cells yielded an average around 3.2 ug of DNA. Study-wide findings and caveats: The study identified 25 to 30 CD8+ CDR3 sequences shared by patients and controls.

Researchers used genomic DNA as the template to profile TCR beta VDJ and CDR3. TCRdb reprocessed the reads with MiXCR, giving one entry per CDR3 protein. The sample consists of 220,000 or so distinct CDR3 sequences, 65% of them appearing once. The J segment lost 4 bases and the V segment lost 7 bases, leaving 3 bases of the junction unmatched. The CDR3 runs 12 residues. Per germline, CDR1 DFQATT and CDR2 SNEGSKA (reference sequence). This clonotype was counted ten times or more. Its antigen is as yet unknown. Before being chosen for sequencing, patients had shown CD8+CD57+ cell expansion by flow cytometry. All participating patients were living with severe acquired aplastic anemia. The blood sampling took place in patients who had so far received no therapy.

This chain connects TRBV20-1 to TRBJ2-3; 9 bases align to TRBD2. Specimen: sorted CD4+, CD8+, or CD8+CD57+ T cells (not recorded which) from PBMCs. The receptor comes from a human donor with aplastic anemia. CDR3 DNA: TGCAGTGTGGCGGGGGGGCCAGATACGCAGTATTTT. This sequence encodes CSVAGGPDTQYF.